Below are 29 T cell receptor beta chains sequenced from a single sample in a study of cytomegalovirus exposure and HLA in healthy donors. This PCR relied on a set of 60 Vbeta primers and 13 Jbeta primers. Here immunoSEQ multiplex PCR was the method, and the copy in TCRdb shows in-frame clones only, minus some. The table lists 150,000 to 200,000 clones, roughly 79% of them singletons. Sequencing was carried out using PBMCs. The receptors derive from a woman in her fifties or sixties in good health and CMV-seronegative.

This chain uses TRBV6-5 with TRBJ2-1; 8 bases align to TRBD2. The CDR3 runs to 14 residues. Trimming cost V 5 bases and J 2 bases; bases outside gene matches: 2. Per germline, CDR1 MNHEY and CDR2 SVGAGI. The CDR3 DNA sequence: TGTGCCAGCAGTGAGCGGGGGACCTACAATGAGCAGTTCTTC. Protein sequence: CASSERGTYNEQFF.

The chain carries TRBV14 and TRBJ1-1, with TRBD1 identical over 8 bases. V was clipped by 4 bases and J by 0 bases; unmatched bases: 7. Germline loops: CDR1 SGHDN, CDR2 FVKESK. The CDR3 is 16 amino acids. CDR3 nucleotides: TGTGCCAGCAGCCCCAGACAGGGGTCCTTGAACACTGAAGCTTTCTTT. It translates to CASSPRQGSLNTEAFF.

The chain uses TRBV5-5 and TRBJ2-3; 7 nucleotides match TRBD2. CDR3 size: 17 residues. The germline gives CDR1 SGHKS, CDR2 YYEKEE (reference sequence). The trim removed 2 bases at V and 0 bases at J, leaving 9 bases unmatched. CDR3 coding DNA: TGTGCCAGCAGCTTCCGAGGGACTACCCCTAGCACAGATACGCAGTATTTT. Translated, it gives CASSFRGTTPSTDTQYF.

The chain joins TRBV10-3 to TRBJ2-5; 7 positions agree with TRBD1. Germline assignment: CDR1 ENHRY and CDR2 SYGVKD. With 7 bases clipped from V and 1 base from J, the junction kept 9 bases outside the gene matches. There are 15 residues in the CDR3. The CDR3: CAINKDRVSQETQYF. The DNA for the CDR3 is TGTGCCATCAATAAAGACAGGGTGAGCCAAGAGACCCAGTACTTC.

V and J are TRBV6-5 and TRBJ2-2, with D unresolved. The V and J ends lost 2 bases and 1 base respectively, with 5 bases between them. Germline CDR1 MNHEY, CDR2 SVGAGI. The CDR3 extends over 14 amino acids. The DNA for the CDR3 is TGTGCCAGCAGTTACCGTAGGAACACCGGGGAGCTGTTTTTT. Its translation is CASSYRRNTGELFF.

This clone was counted a few times. The rearrangement joins TRBV6-1 to TRBJ2-7, with D possibly matching TRBD1 (6 bases). V was cut by 8 bases and J by 4 bases, with 18 bases left in between. The length of the CDR3 is 14 residues. In germline, CDR1 is MNHNS, CDR2 SASEGT. The CDR3: CASAQPGHRYEQYF. Here the CDR3 DNA reads TGTGCCAGCGCGCAACCGGGACACAGGTACGAGCAGTACTTC.

The chain carries TRBV27 and TRBJ2-1; TRBD2 agrees at 11 bases. From germline, CDR1 is MNHEY and CDR2 SMNVEV (reference sequence). The CDR3 has 16 residues. V gave up 6 bases and J gave up 7 bases; unmatched junction bases: 11. In DNA, the CDR3 is TGTGCCAGCAGCTCCGACGAAATAGCGGGGGGGAATGAGCAGTTCTTC. This translates into CASSSDEIAGGNEQFF.

The chain recombines TRBV6-5 with TRBJ2-7; 9 bases fit TRBD1. The trim removed 4 bases at V and 6 bases at J, leaving 7 bases unmatched. There are 14 residues in the CDR3. Germline CDR1 and CDR2: MNHEY and SVGAGI. The CDR3 region is CASSSGTGTLEQYF. DNA for the CDR3: TGTGCCAGCAGTTCCGGGACAGGGACCCTCGAGCAGTACTTC.

The chain uses TRBV7-9 and TRBJ1-4, with 7 bases that match TRBD1. Losses at the gene ends were 5 bases for V and 10 bases for J; bases not matched to a gene: 13. Germline V gives CDR1 SEHNR, CDR2 FQNEAQ (reference sequence). This CDR3 comprises 15 residues. CDR3 bases: TGTGCCAGCAGCCAAAATAGACCGGGACAGTCAAAACTGTTTTTT. Its translation: CASSQNRPGQSKLFF.

V is TRBV2 and J is TRBJ1-2, with 8 bases identical to TRBD1. This CDR3 has 16 residues. V gave up 6 bases and J gave up 6 bases; unmatched junction bases: 15. The germline CDR1 and CDR2 sequences are SNHLY and FYNNEI. Here the CDR3 DNA reads TGTGCCAGCAGCGCGACAGGGGACCCCTACCCTAATGGCTACACCTTC. Its translation is CASSATGDPYPNGYTF. Looking up the rest from reference TRBV2 and TRBJ1-2 gives the full variable domain: EPEVTQTPSHQVTQMGQEVILRCVPISNHLYFYWYRQILGQKVEFLVSFYNNEISEKSEIFDDQFSVERPDGSNFTLKIRSTKLEDSAMYFCASSATGDPYPNGYTFGSGTRLTVV.

The chain is built from TRBV6-1 and TRBJ2-7, with TRBD1 matching 9 bases. Germline V gene data show CDR1 as MNHNS and CDR2 as SASEGT. The CDR3 sequence is 14 residues long. V lost 4 bases and J lost 2; bases outside the gene matches: 3. The CDR3 loop reads CASSGTGETYEQYF. The CDR3 DNA sequence: TGTGCCAGCAGTGGGACAGGGGAAACCTACGAGCAGTACTTC.

The genes are TRBV7-9 and TRBJ2-1; 9 nucleotides line up with TRBD2. Germline V CDR1 and CDR2: SEHNR, FQNEAQ (reference sequence). This CDR3 is built from 15 residues. The V segment lost 5 bases and the J segment 5 bases; nucleotides outside the gene matches: 7. As DNA, the CDR3 is TGTGCCAGCAGCCCTGGACTAGCGAGGAACAATGAGCAGTTCTTC. It encodes CASSPGLARNNEQFF.

This chain connects TRBV20-1 to TRBJ1-2, with D maybe TRBD1 (5 bases). Germline lookup yields CDR1 DFQATT and CDR2 SNEGSKA (reference sequence). V lost 3 bases and J lost 9, with 11 bases in between. This CDR3 contains 11 residues. The CDR3 region is CSARGTGSYTF. In DNA form, the CDR3 reads TGCAGTGCTAGGGGGACTGGGAGCTACACCTTC.

The V and J genes are TRBV10-2 and TRBJ2-7, with TRBD1 matching 9 bases. Germline lookup yields CDR1 WSHSY and CDR2 SAAADI. The V and J ends lost 7 bases and 9 bases, in that order; junction bases with no gene match: 10. This CDR3 is built from 13 residues. CDR3 nucleotide sequence: TGCGCCAGCACCAGGGACAGGGAGTCGGCGCAGTACTTC. It is translated as CASTRDRESAQYF.

The rearrangement uses TRBV28 and TRBJ2-6, with 12 bases fitting TRBD1. Germline-derived CDR1 and CDR2 are MDHEN and SYDVKM. With V trimmed by 6 bases and J by 2 bases, 17 bases remained unmatched. CDR3 length equals 21 residues. CDR3 sequence (DNA): TGTGCCAGCAGCAGTTATTCATACTACGGGACAGGGGGCGCTGGGGCCAACGTCCTGACTTTC. This gives the protein CASSSYSYYGTGGAGANVLTF.

The rearrangement links TRBV25-1 to TRBJ2-2; 9 bases are a match to TRBD2. The CDR3 runs 16 residues. V was clipped by 4 bases and J by 0 bases; unmatched bases: 3. CDR1 and CDR2 (germline): MGHDK, SYGVNS. The CDR3 is CASSVIAGANTGELFF. The CDR3 nucleotides read TGTGCCAGCAGTGTTATAGCGGGAGCGAACACCGGGGAGCTGTTTTTT.

This clone was recorded once. The junction departs from the called germline gene at one end, perhaps through a read error. V is TRBV7-6 and J is TRBJ2-1, with TRBD1 as a possible D gene (6 bases). Germline-derived CDR1 and CDR2 are SGHVS and FNYEAQ. CDR3 length: 11 amino acids. The CDR3 nucleotides are TGTGCCAGCAGCTTAGAACAGGGTCCGGTCTTC. This encodes CASSLEQGPVF.

The chain is built from TRBV7-7 and TRBJ2-1; D gene unclear. This CDR3 contains 13 residues. Trimming left V 5 bases short and J 4 bases short, with 9 bases between. The V gene's germline CDR1 is SSHAT and CDR2 FNYEAQ (reference sequence). The CDR3, as DNA: TGTGCCAGCAGCCCCTCGGAGTACAATGAGCAGTTCTTC. Protein sequence: CASSPSEYNEQFF.

The CDR3 protein is CASRLSSTIYQETQYF. CDR3 DNA: TGTGCCAGCAGACTGAGCTCGACTATATACCAAGAGACCCAGTACTTC. The rearrangement joins TRBV5-8 to TRBJ2-5; tentative D call: TRBD2 (5 bases). Deletions cut 5 bases from V and 0 bases from J, with 17 bases between. The CDR3 runs 16 residues. Germline values: CDR1 SGHTS, CDR2 YDEGEE. The whole variable domain, filled in from reference TRBV5-8 and TRBJ2-5, reads EAGVTQSPTHLIKTRGQQATLRCSPISGHTSVYWYQQALGLGLQFLLWYDEGEERNRGNFPPRFSGRQFPNYSSELNVNALELEDSALYLCASRLSSTIYQETQYFGPGTRLLVL.

Points on this clone: Other DNA sequences in the same sample also yield this CDR3. The chain links TRBV19 to TRBJ2-7, with 11 positions matching TRBD1. The CDR3 sequence is 13 residues long. Germline CDR1 is LNHDA and CDR2 is SQIVND (reference sequence). The V segment lost 6 bases and the J segment 4 bases; nucleotides outside the gene matches: 2. DNA for the CDR3: TGTGCCAGTAGCGGGACAGGGGGATACGAGCAGTACTTC. Translated: CASSGTGGYEQYF.

The genes are TRBV5-1 and TRBJ1-6; D is uncertain. Trimming removed 4 bases at V and 8 bases at J, with 7 bases between. The CDR3 runs to 12 residues. Germline CDR1 reads SGHRS; CDR2 reads YFSETQ. The CDR3 DNA follows: TGCGCCAGCAGCGAGGTGGATTCACCCCTCCACTTT. This encodes CASSEVDSPLHF.

In its sample, this clone was seen a few times. This chain connects TRBV10-1 to TRBJ1-1; TRBD1 agrees at 7 bases. Germline V CDR1 and CDR2: WNHNN, SYGVQD (reference sequence). V was clipped by 8 bases and J by 5 bases; unmatched bases: 8. This CDR3 is built from 13 residues. CDR3 residues: CASHAEDRTEAFF. DNA of the CDR3: TGCGCCAGCCATGCCGAGGACAGGACTGAAGCTTTCTTT.

The J gene is TRBJ2-1, the V gene TRBV5-6; 7 bases map to TRBD2. V lost 9 bases and J lost 4; bases outside the gene matches: 13. This CDR3 is 15 amino acids long. CDR1 is SGHDT and CDR2 is YYEEEE in the germline V gene. The chain's CDR3 is CATIHSGPGYNEQFF. CDR3 DNA: TGTGCCACCATACATAGCGGGCCAGGATACAATGAGCAGTTCTTC. The full variable domain, rest sourced from reference TRBV5-6 and TRBJ2-1, is DAGVTQSPTHLIKTRGQQVTLRCSPKSGHDTVSWYQQALGQGPQFIFQYYEEEERQRGNFPDRFSGHQFPNYSSELNVNALLLGDSALYLCATIHSGPGYNEQFFGPGTRLTVL.

The V and J genes are TRBV9 and TRBJ2-5, with 14 bases lining up with TRBD2. Germline CDR1 SGDLS, CDR2 YYNGEE. The ends lost 0 bases at V and 1 base at J; junction bases unmatched: 2. The CDR3 is 17 residues long. The chain's CDR3 is CASSVGLAGGGQETQYF. DNA for the CDR3: TGTGCCAGCAGCGTAGGACTAGCGGGGGGGGGCCAAGAGACCCAGTACTTC.

Only one count was recorded for this clone. V gene TRBV7-2 combines with J gene TRBJ1-1; D remains unclear. The CDR3 is made up of 14 amino acids. Per the germline V gene, CDR1 is SGHTA and CDR2 is FQGNSA. Trimming took 1 base from V and 9 from J, leaving 15 bases between them. The CDR3 is CASSLGYELTKAFF. The DNA for the CDR3 is TGTGCCAGCAGCTTAGGCTACGAACTTACCAAAGCTTTCTTT.

This clone turned up a few times. The chain couples TRBV28 to TRBJ1-5; 8 positions agree with TRBD1. The CDR3 covers 15 residues. With V trimmed by 2 bases and J by 7 bases, 7 bases remained unmatched. CDR1 is MDHEN and CDR2 is SYDVKM in the germline V gene. CDR3 nucleotide sequence: TGTGCCAGCAGTTTAGGACAGGGCTCAAGACAGCCCCAGCATTTT. Translation: CASSLGQGSRQPQHF.

The genes are TRBV5-5 and TRBJ1-1; possible D gene TRBD1, 5 bases. The CDR3 is 16 residues long. Trimming left V 1 base short and J 1 base short, with 14 bases between. Germline values: CDR1 SGHKS, CDR2 YYEKEE (reference sequence). The CDR3 is CASSLWRAGRNTEAFF. The CDR3 region has the DNA TGTGCCAGCAGCTTGTGGAGGGCAGGGAGGAACACTGAAGCTTTCTTT. Full variable domain (missing parts from reference TRBV5-5 and TRBJ1-1): DAGVTQSPTHLIKTRGQQVTLRCSPISGHKSVSWYQQVLGQGPQFIFQYYEKEERGRGNFPDRFSARQFPNYSSELNVNALLLGDSALYLCASSLWRAGRNTEAFFGQGTRLTVV.

V is TRBV5-1 and J is TRBJ2-7; 7 positions match TRBD2. This CDR3 has 15 amino acids. Trimming removed 0 bases from V and 3 bases from J; junction bases left unmatched: 6. CDR1 and CDR2 (germline): SGHRS, YFSETQ. The CDR3 nucleotides are TGCGCCAGCAGCTTGGCCAGCGGGGCCCACTACGAGCAGTACTTC. It specifies CASSLASGAHYEQYF.

This chain joins TRBV6-4 and TRBJ1-3; D ambiguous. The CDR3 length is 13 residues. V lost 4 bases, J lost 0 bases, and 4 bases lay in between. The germline V gene encodes CDR1 MRHNA and CDR2 SNTAGT. The CDR3 bases are TGTGCCAGCAGTGTGAGCTCTGGAAACACCATATATTTT. Amino acids: CASSVSSGNTIYF.